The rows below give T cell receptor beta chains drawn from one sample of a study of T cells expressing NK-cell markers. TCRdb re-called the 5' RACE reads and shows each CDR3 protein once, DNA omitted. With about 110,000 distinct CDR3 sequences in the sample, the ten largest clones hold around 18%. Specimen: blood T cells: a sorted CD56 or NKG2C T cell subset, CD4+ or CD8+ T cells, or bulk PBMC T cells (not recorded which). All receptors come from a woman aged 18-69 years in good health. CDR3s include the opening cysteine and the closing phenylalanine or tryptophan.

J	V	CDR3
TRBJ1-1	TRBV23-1	CASSQKATLNTEAFF
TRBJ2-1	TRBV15	CATSIDRPPNEQFF
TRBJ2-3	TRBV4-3	CASSQDLGGYTDTQYF
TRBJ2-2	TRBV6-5	CASSYSAWQMNTGELFF
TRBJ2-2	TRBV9	CASSGVNTGELFF
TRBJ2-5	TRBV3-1	CASSFSQGWETQYF
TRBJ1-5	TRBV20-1	CSAREFTQPQHF
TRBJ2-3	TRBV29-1	CSVERQESTDTQYF
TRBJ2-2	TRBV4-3	CASSQGEASGGIGELFF
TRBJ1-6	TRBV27	CASSPLWGDNSPLHF
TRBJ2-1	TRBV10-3	CAISWREGAGAENEQFF
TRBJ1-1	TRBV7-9	CASSYVAGAEAFF
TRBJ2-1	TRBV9	CASSVARTVGSYNEQFF
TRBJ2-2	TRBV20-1	CSALAGVVTGELFF
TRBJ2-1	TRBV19	CASSIGRGAYNEQFF
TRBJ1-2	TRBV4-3	CASSQAEIGGWGYTF
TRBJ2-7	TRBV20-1	CSAGRTGDNEQYF